This is a list of T cell receptor beta chains from one sample in a study of graft-versus-host responses after intestinal transplantation. Their recognized antigens are unknown. Using immunoSEQ multiplex PCR, the repertoire was profiled, and TCRdb retains in-frame clones only, with some absent. This sample carries 90,000 to 150,000 clones, about 95% of them seen once, and the ten largest clones take more than 2.5%. This material consisted of unstimulated CD8+ T cells sorted from spleen or lymph node cells, taken before intestinal transplant. All receptors derive from a human donor who received an intestinal transplant. Each CDR3 is given without its conserved first and last residue. A D gene is named only where the DNA matches it firmly.

d_call: -
j_call: TRBJ1-6
cdr3_length: 10
v_call: TRBV30
cdr3_aa: AWRGPRSPLH

d_call: -
j_call: TRBJ2-2
cdr3_length: 11
v_call: TRBV5-1
cdr3_aa: ASSSRGIGELF

d_call: TRBD1
j_call: TRBJ1-1
cdr3_length: 13
v_call: TRBV2
cdr3_aa: ASSAGQGVGTEAF

d_call: -
j_call: TRBJ2-7
cdr3_length: 13
v_call: TRBV28
cdr3_aa: ASIPGWGSFYEQY

d_call: -
j_call: TRBJ2-7
cdr3_length: 12
v_call: TRBV15
cdr3_aa: ATSREGAASEQY

d_call: -
j_call: TRBJ2-2
cdr3_length: 13
v_call: TRBV5-6
cdr3_aa: ASSLPQRNTGELF

d_call: -
j_call: -
cdr3_length: 13
v_call: TRBV4-1
cdr3_aa: ASSQAPDRPYEQY

d_call: -
j_call: TRBJ1-2
cdr3_length: 14
v_call: TRBV15
cdr3_aa: ATSRDRGGVNYGYT

d_call: -
j_call: TRBJ1-1
cdr3_length: 14
v_call: TRBV15
cdr3_aa: ATSRDKRDMNTEAF

d_call: TRBD1
j_call: TRBJ1-5
cdr3_length: 13
v_call: TRBV6-5
cdr3_aa: ASSYRTGGNQPQH

d_call: -
j_call: TRBJ2-5
cdr3_length: 11
v_call: TRBV28
cdr3_aa: ASRPSVVETQY

d_call: -
j_call: TRBJ2-1
cdr3_length: 11
v_call: TRBV7-9
cdr3_aa: ASSLGLRNEQF

d_call: TRBD1
j_call: TRBJ2-7
cdr3_length: 12
v_call: TRBV10-1
cdr3_aa: ASSEGQGTYEQY